This TCR beta chain was recovered during a study of blood T cell repertoires in COVID-19. In the original processing: Amplification of reference gene primers provided the estimated nucleated cell counts. Method: immunoSEQ multiplex PCR; TCRdb's copy keeps in-frame clones and lacks some. V and J calls and clone size are as listed in that table; D and trimming were resolved from the DNA. The sample includes roughly 200,000 clones, about four fifths of them seen just once. Germline lookup yields CDR1 LNHDA and CDR2 SQIVND (reference sequence). CDR3 length equals 19 residues. V was cut by 4 bases and J by 3 bases, with 25 bases left in between.

The origin of this receptor is a young woman who had been exposed to COVID-19. Sequenced sample: PBMCs or T cells enriched from blood (not recorded which). The rearrangement uses TRBV19 and TRBJ2-1; maybe TRBD1 (5 bases). The CDR3 DNA follows: TGTGCCAGTAGTAAAGGGGCCGGCGGCTTTTCAGGGAACTACAATGAGCAGTTCTTC. Encoded protein: CASSKGAGGFSGNYNEQFF. The full variable domain, completed using reference TRBV19 and TRBJ2-1, is DGGITQSPKYLFRKEGQNVTLSCEQNLNHDAMYWYRQDPGQGLRLIYYSQIVNDFQKGDIAEGYSVSREKKESFPLTVTSAQKNPTAFYLCASSKGAGGFSGNYNEQFFGPGTRLTVL.